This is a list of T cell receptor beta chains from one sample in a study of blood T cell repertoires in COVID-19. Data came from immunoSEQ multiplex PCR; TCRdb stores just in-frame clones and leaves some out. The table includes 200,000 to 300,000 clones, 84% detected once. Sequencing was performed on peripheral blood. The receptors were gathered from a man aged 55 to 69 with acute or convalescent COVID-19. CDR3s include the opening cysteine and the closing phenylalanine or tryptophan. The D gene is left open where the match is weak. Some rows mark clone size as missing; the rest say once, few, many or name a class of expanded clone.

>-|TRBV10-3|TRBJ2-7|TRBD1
CAISESRDRAKQYF
TGTGCCATCAGTGAGTCGCGGGACAGGGCGAAGCAGTACTTC
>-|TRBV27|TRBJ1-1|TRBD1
CASSLQGTVNTEAFF
TGTGCCAGCAGTTTACAGGGGACAGTGAACACTGAAGCTTTCTTT
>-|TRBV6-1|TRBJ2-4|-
CASSAYRALAKNIQYF
TGTGCCAGCAGTGCATACAGGGCACTAGCCAAAAACATTCAGTACTTC
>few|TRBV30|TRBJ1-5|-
CAWSIQGNSNQPQHF
TGTGCCTGGAGTATCCAGGGGAATAGCAATCAGCCCCAGCATTTT
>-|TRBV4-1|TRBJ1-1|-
CASSQGAYTEAFF
TGCGCCAGCAGCCAAGGTGCGTACACTGAAGCTTTCTTT
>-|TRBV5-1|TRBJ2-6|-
CASTIGAGANVLTF
TGCGCCAGCACGATCGGGGCTGGGGCCAACGTCCTGACTTTC
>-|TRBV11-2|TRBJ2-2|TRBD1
CASSPGTVIRGELFF
TGTGCCAGCAGCCCCGGGACAGTAATCCGGGGGGAGCTGTTTTTT
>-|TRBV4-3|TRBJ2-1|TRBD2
CASSQELAPYYNEQFF
TGCGCCAGCAGCCAAGAACTAGCGCCTTATTACAATGAGCAGTTCTTC
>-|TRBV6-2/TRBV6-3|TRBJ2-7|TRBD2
CASTPQLAGGHYEQYF
TGTGCCAGCACCCCGCAACTAGCGGGAGGCCACTACGAGCAGTACTTC
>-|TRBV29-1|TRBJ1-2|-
CSVFTLELNYGYTF
TGCAGCGTTTTTACCTTAGAGCTTAACTATGGCTACACCTTC
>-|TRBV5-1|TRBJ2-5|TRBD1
CASSLPTGGAPQETQYF
TGCGCCAGCAGCTTGCCGACAGGGGGCGCCCCCCAAGAGACCCAGTACTTC
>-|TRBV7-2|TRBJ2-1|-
CASSLLGYNEQFF
TGTGCCAGCAGCTTACTAGGATACAATGAGCAGTTCTTC
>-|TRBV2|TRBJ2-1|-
CASSVRREQFF
TGTGCCAGCAGTGTGCGCCGGGAGCAGTTCTTC
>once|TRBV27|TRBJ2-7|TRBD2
CASSSPLAGSSYEQYF
TGTGCCAGCAGTTCTCCTTTAGCGGGGAGCTCCTACGAGCAGTACTTC
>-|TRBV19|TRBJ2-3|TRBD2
CASRLAGDSDTQYF
TGTGCCAGCAGACTAGCGGGGGATAGTGATACGCAGTATTTT
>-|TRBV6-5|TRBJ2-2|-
CASRGQTYTGELFF
TGTGCCAGCAGGGGCCAGACATACACCGGGGAGCTGTTTTTT
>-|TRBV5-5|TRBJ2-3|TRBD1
CASRHPPGTGTAADTQYF
TGTGCCAGCAGACACCCTCCCGGGACAGGGACGGCGGCAGATACGCAGTATTTT
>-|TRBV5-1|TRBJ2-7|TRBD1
CASSLARTGSHEQYF
TGCGCCAGCAGCTTGGCCAGGACAGGGTCCCACGAGCAGTACTTC
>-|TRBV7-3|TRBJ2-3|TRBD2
CASSSGLAGATDTQYF
TGTGCCAGCAGCTCCGGACTAGCGGGGGCAACAGATACGCAGTATTTT
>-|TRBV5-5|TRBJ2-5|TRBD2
CASSLGTSGATLQETQYF
TGTGCCAGCAGCTTGGGGACTAGCGGGGCTACATTACAAGAGACCCAGTACTTC
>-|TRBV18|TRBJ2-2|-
CASSPLGVANTGELFF
TGTGCCAGCTCACCACTAGGGGTCGCGAACACCGGGGAGCTGTTTTTT
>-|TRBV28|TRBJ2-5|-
CASTPRGAEETQYF
TGTGCCAGCACCCCCAGGGGGGCCGAGGAGACCCAGTACTTC
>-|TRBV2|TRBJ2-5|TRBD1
CASSRGQVQETQYF
TGTGCCAGCAGTCGGGGACAGGTCCAAGAGACCCAGTACTTC
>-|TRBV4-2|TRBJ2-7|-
CASSQERGGYEQYF
TGTGCCAGCAGCCAAGAAAGGGGGGGCTACGAGCAGTACTTC
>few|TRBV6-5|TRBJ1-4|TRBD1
CAIYDRGSEKLFF
TGTGCCATCTACGACAGGGGGAGTGAAAAACTGTTTTTT
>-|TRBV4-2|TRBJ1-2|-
CASSQEEGYTF
TGTGCCAGCAGCCAAGAGGAGGGCTACACCTTC
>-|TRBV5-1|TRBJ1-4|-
CASSPSGATNEKLFF
TGCGCCAGCAGCCCATCGGGGGCAACTAATGAAAAACTGTTTTTT
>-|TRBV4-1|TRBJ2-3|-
CASSQHGSRTDTQYF
TGCGCCAGCAGCCAACACGGGAGTAGAACAGATACGCAGTATTTT
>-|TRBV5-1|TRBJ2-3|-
CASSLALVLDTQYF
TGCGCCAGCAGCTTGGCCCTAGTGCTGGATACGCAGTATTTT
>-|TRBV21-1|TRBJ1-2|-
CASSKFSSRRGPVRRTNYGYTF
TGTGCCAGCAGCAAATTCAGTTCTAGGAGGGGGCCTGTGAGGAGGACCAACTATGGCTACACCTTC
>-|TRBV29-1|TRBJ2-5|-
CSVDRQVGETQYF
TGCAGCGTGGATAGACAGGTGGGGGAGACCCAGTACTTC